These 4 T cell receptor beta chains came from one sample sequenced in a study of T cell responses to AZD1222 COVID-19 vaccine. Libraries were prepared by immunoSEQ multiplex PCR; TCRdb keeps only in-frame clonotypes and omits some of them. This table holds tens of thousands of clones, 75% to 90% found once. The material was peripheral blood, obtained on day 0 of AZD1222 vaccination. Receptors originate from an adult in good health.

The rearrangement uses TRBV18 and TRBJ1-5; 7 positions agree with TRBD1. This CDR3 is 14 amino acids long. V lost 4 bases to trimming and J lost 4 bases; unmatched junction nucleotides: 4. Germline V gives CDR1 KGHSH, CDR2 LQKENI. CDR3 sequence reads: CASSRGTDNQPQHF. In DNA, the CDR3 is TGTGCCAGCTCACGAGGGACAGATAATCAGCCCCAGCATTTT. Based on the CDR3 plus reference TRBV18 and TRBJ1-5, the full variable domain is NAGVMQNPRHLVRRRGQEARLRCSPMKGHSHVYWYRQLPEEGLKFMVYLQKENIIDESGMPKERFSAEFPKEGPSILRIQQVVRGDSAAYFCASSRGTDNQPQHFGDGTRLSIL.

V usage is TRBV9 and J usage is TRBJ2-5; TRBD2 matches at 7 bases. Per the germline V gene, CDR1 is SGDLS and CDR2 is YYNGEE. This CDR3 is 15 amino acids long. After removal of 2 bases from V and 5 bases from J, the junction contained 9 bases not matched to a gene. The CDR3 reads CASSVGGRAGETQYF. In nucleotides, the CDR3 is TGTGCCAGCAGCGTTGGTGGGAGGGCTGGGGAGACCCAGTACTTC.

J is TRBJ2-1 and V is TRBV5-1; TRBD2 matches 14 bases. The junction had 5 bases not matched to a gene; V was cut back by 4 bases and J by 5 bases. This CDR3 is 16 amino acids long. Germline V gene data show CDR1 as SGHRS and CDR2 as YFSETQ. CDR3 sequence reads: CASSPGGLAGDNEQFF. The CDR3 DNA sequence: TGCGCCAGCAGCCCCGGGGGACTAGCGGGAGACAATGAGCAGTTCTTC.

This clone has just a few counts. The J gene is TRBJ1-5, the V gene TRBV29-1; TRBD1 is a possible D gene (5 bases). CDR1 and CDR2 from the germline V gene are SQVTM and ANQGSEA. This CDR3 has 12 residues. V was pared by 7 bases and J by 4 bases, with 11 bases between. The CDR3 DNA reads TGCAGCGCCGGGGGGGTGAATCAGCCCCAGCATTTT. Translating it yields CSAGGVNQPQHF.